Presented here are 27 T cell receptor beta chains from one specimen sequenced in a study of PD-L1 blockade in urothelial cancer. Stated time point: pretreatment peripheral blood. TCRdb's table, derived via immunoSEQ multiplex PCR, lists solely in-frame clones and lacks some. The repertoire holds 65,000 to 90,000 clones, with roughly 84% as singletons. Sample: PBMCs, taken around atezolizumab (anti-PD-L1) treatment. The receptors were gathered from a woman in her sixties or seventies with urothelial cancer.

The chain has TRBV7-8 and TRBJ2-7, with D hard to call. The CDR3 sequence is 12 residues long. The ends were cut back, 5 bases at V and 5 bases at J, with 10 bases in the middle. Germline assignment: CDR1 SGHVS and CDR2 FQNEAQ. The CDR3 here is CASSTESNEQYF. In DNA form, the CDR3 reads TGTGCCAGCAGCACGGAGTCCAACGAGCAGTACTTC.

The chain links TRBV10-3 to TRBJ1-6, with TRBD1 matching 9 bases. J lost 10 bases, V lost 3 bases, and 7 bases had no gene match. There are 15 residues in the CDR3. The V gene's germline CDR1 is ENHRY and CDR2 SYGVKD. The CDR3 here is CAISDPDRGESPLHF. CDR3 coding DNA: TGTGCCATCAGTGACCCGGACAGGGGTGAATCACCCCTCCACTTT.

This chain links TRBV5-4 with TRBJ1-4; D is ambiguous. CDR1 is SGHNT, CDR2 YYREEE, per germline (reference sequence). The length of the CDR3 is 13 residues. Trimming pared 1 base from V and 6 bases from J, leaving 7 bases between. CDR3 in DNA: TGTGCCAGCAGCTTGTATTCAGATGAAAAACTGTTTTTT. As protein: CASSLYSDEKLFF.

The V and J genes are TRBV2 and TRBJ1-2; D is unresolved. The V and J ends lost 7 bases and 1 base respectively, with 19 bases between them. The CDR3 runs to 16 residues. Germline V gene data show CDR1 as SNHLY and CDR2 as FYNNEI. This CDR3 reads CASNAHGESGNYGYTF. The CDR3 DNA reads TGTGCCAGCAACGCACACGGGGAGTCCGGTAACTATGGCTACACCTTC.

The rearrangement uses TRBV28 and TRBJ2-7; 8 bases are shared with TRBD1. The CDR3 contains 15 residues. Germline-derived CDR1 and CDR2 are MDHEN and SYDVKM. The V gene end was trimmed by 4 bases and the J gene end by 7 bases; junction bases not matched to a gene: 12. The CDR3: CASSSGQDLWGEQYF. DNA for the CDR3: TGTGCCAGCAGTTCGGGACAGGACTTATGGGGGGAGCAGTACTTC.

The gene calls are TRBV10-3 and TRBJ1-4; TRBD1 matches 7 bases. With V trimmed by 4 bases and J by 0 bases, 2 bases remained unmatched. The V gene's germline CDR1 is ENHRY and CDR2 SYGVKD. The CDR3 is made up of 15 amino acids. The CDR3 bases are TGTGCCATCAGTGCCAGGGGGGCAACTAATGAAAAACTGTTTTTT. It specifies CAISARGATNEKLFF.

This chain connects TRBV28 to TRBJ1-3, with a tentative D call TRBD1 (5 bases). Looked up from germline, CDR1 is MDHEN and CDR2 is SYDVKM. Trimming shortened V by 8 bases and J by 2 bases, and 16 bases separated the two germline ends. The CDR3 is 15 amino acids. As DNA, the CDR3 is TGTGCCAGCCAAACCCCAGGGTGGACTGGAAACACCATATATTTT. Encoded protein: CASQTPGWTGNTIYF. Looking up the rest from reference TRBV28 and TRBJ1-3 gives the full variable domain: DVKVTQSSRYLVKRTGEKVFLECVQDMDHENMFWYRQDPGLGLRLIYFSYDVKMKEKGDIPEGYSVSREKKERFSLILESASTNQTSMYLCASQTPGWTGNTIYFGEGSWLTVV.

The gene calls are TRBV6-5 and TRBJ1-3, with 7 bases matching TRBD1. After removal of 2 bases from V and 4 bases from J, the junction contained 5 bases not matched to a gene. This CDR3 is built from 15 residues. Germline V lookup: CDR1 MNHEY, CDR2 SVGAGI. The CDR3 bases are TGTGCCAGCAGTTACACGACAGGGAGAGGAAACACCATATATTTT. Amino acids: CASSYTTGRGNTIYF.

About this clone itself: At one of its ends the junction is not consistent with the germline gene, which may arise from a read error. This chain joins TRBV7-9 and TRBJ1-4, with a weak D call TRBD1 (5 bases). The germline V gene has CDR1 SEHNR and CDR2 FQNEAQ (reference sequence). This CDR3 region has 15 residues. This chain's CDR3 is CASSFWTNSKEKLFF. DNA of the CDR3: TGTGCCAGCAGCTTTTGGACAAACTCTAAGGAAAAACTGTTTTTT.

The CDR3 loop is CASSQHGDSLYNEQFF. The CDR3 nucleotides read TGCGCCAGCAGCCAACATGGGGACAGCCTTTACAATGAGCAGTTCTTC. The J gene is TRBJ2-1, the V gene TRBV4-1; 7 bases align to TRBD1. V dropped 2 bases and J dropped 4; count of bases not matched to a gene: 8. The CDR3 is made up of 16 amino acids. Germline assignment: CDR1 MGHRA and CDR2 YSYEKL.

The chain links TRBV19 to TRBJ1-5, with a possible D match to TRBD1 (5 bases). The CDR3 contains 17 residues. Looked up from germline, CDR1 is LNHDA and CDR2 is SQIVND (reference sequence). V lost 6 bases and J lost 0, with 18 bases in between. In nucleotides, the CDR3 is TGTGCCAGTAGATATCGGGCCGGGGGGGTTAGCAATCAGCCCCAGCATTTT. Translating it yields CASRYRAGGVSNQPQHF.

This clone was seen at least ten times. The chain uses TRBV4-1 and TRBJ2-5; a possible D gene is TRBD1 (5 bases). The CDR3 spans 14 residues. Germline V lookup: CDR1 MGHRA, CDR2 YSYEKL. Trimming pared 4 bases from V and 5 bases from J, leaving 14 bases between. The CDR3: CASSPTQGWETQYF. The CDR3 DNA reads TGCGCCAGCAGCCCCACCCAGGGCTGGGAGACCCAGTACTTC.

J is TRBJ1-1 and V is TRBV4-2; D is unresolved. CDR3 length: 14 residues. V was shortened by 3 bases and J by 5 bases, with 13 bases between the two germline ends. From germline, CDR1 is LGHNA and CDR2 YNFKEQ. In DNA form, the CDR3 reads TGTGCCAGCAGCCAGGGAGGCGAGAAAACTGAAGCTTTCTTT. This sequence encodes CASSQGGEKTEAFF.

The V and J genes are TRBV2 and TRBJ2-5, with D perhaps TRBD1 (6 bases). CDR3 length equals 15 residues. Trimming stripped 6 bases from V and 5 bases from J, with 19 bases between. Germline CDR1 is SNHLY and CDR2 is FYNNEI. The CDR3 region has the DNA TGTGCCAGCAGCCAAGCTCAGGGGATGTGGGAGACCCAGTACTTC. It translates to CASSQAQGMWETQYF.

The gene calls are TRBV19 and TRBJ2-1; 10 bases are shared with TRBD1. The V and J ends lost 6 bases and 8 bases, in that order; junction bases with no gene match: 10. The CDR3 contains 15 residues. From germline, CDR1 is LNHDA and CDR2 SQIVND (reference sequence). This CDR3 is CASSWLGQGPDEQFF. CDR3 bases: TGTGCCAGTAGCTGGTTGGGACAGGGGCCCGATGAGCAGTTCTTC.

The CDR3 DNA is TGCGCCAGCAGGGCTAGCGGGCTTATAGACACCGGGGAGCTGTTTTTT. Translated: CASRASGLIDTGELFF. V and J are TRBV5-1 and TRBJ2-2; 8 bases fit TRBD2. This CDR3 spans 16 amino acids. J lost 3 bases, V lost 5 bases, and 9 bases had no gene match. Germline CDR1 SGHRS, CDR2 YFSETQ.

This chain uses TRBV25-1 with TRBJ2-7; 7 nucleotides align to TRBD1. Trimming cost V 7 bases and J 2 bases; bases outside gene matches: 5. The CDR3 runs 13 residues. Germline assignment: CDR1 MGHDK and CDR2 SYGVNS. Here the CDR3 reads CASTDRVTYEQYF. CDR3 in DNA: TGTGCCAGCACAGACAGGGTAACCTACGAGCAGTACTTC.

V gene TRBV5-4 combines with J gene TRBJ1-2, with 8 nucleotides matching TRBD1. There are 18 residues in the CDR3. The V gene's germline CDR1 is SGHNT and CDR2 YYREEE (reference sequence). V shed 0 bases and J 5 bases; nucleotides not matched to a gene: 15. Here the CDR3 reads CASSLGTGFYPLSYGYTF. CDR3 DNA sequence: TGTGCCAGCAGCTTGGGGACAGGGTTTTACCCCCTGTCGTATGGCTACACCTTC.

The chain joins TRBV11-2 to TRBJ2-7; D is ambiguous. With 5 bases removed from V and 0 bases from J, the gap between germline ends came to 8 bases. Germline CDR1 and CDR2: SGHAT and FQNNGV. The CDR3 totals 13 residues. The CDR3 DNA reads TGTGCCAGCAGCCAGGCCAGCTCCTACGAGCAGTACTTC. It specifies CASSQASSYEQYF.

This clone is a singleton in its sample. This chain joins TRBV2 and TRBJ1-2, with 7 bases matching TRBD1. CDR1 and CDR2 from the germline V gene are SNHLY and FYNNEI. This CDR3 is 13 amino acids long. V shed 6 bases and J 10 bases; nucleotides not matched to a gene: 11. Written as DNA, the CDR3 is TGTGCCAGCAGCGTGGACAGGCAGGCACTCTACACCTTC. Its protein is CASSVDRQALYTF.

The chain has TRBV29-1 and TRBJ2-7, with TRBD2 as a possible D gene (5 bases). The length of the CDR3 is 11 residues. Germline V gives CDR1 SQVTM, CDR2 ANQGSEA. Trimming took 6 bases from V and 5 from J, leaving 11 bases between them. The CDR3 protein is CSVAGFNEQYF. For the CDR3, the DNA is TGCAGCGTCGCGGGTTTCAACGAGCAGTACTTC.

The J gene is TRBJ1-2, the V gene TRBV5-1; D is undetermined. The CDR3 has 11 residues. Trimming took off 4 bases at V and 8 bases at J, with 9 bases between the two ends. CDR1 is SGHRS and CDR2 is YFSETQ in the germline V gene. CDR3 in amino acids: CASSGPEGYTF. The CDR3 coding sequence is TGCGCCAGCAGCGGCCCTGAAGGCTACACCTTC.

Comment on this clone: The sample has other DNA sequences that encode this CDR3 too. The chain carries TRBV6-5 and TRBJ1-6; 10 nucleotides line up with TRBD1. Germline trimming cut 5 bases from V and 7 bases from J; bases unmatched to any gene: 5. This CDR3 spans 15 amino acids. The V gene's germline CDR1 is MNHEY and CDR2 SVGAGI. The CDR3, as DNA: TGTGCCAGCAGTCGACAGGGGGCGAGGAATTCACCCCTCCACTTT. Translated, it gives CASSRQGARNSPLHF.

The chain carries TRBV9 and TRBJ2-1; possible D gene TRBD2, 5 bases. The CDR3 covers 15 residues. Germline V CDR1 and CDR2: SGDLS, YYNGEE. V was trimmed by 0 bases and J by 9 bases, leaving 16 bases between them. In DNA, the CDR3 is TGTGCCAGCAGCGTAGAGGCGGAGGATTCCTCTGAGCAGTTCTTC. Residues: CASSVEAEDSSEQFF.

The gene calls are TRBV7-2 and TRBJ2-3; TRBD1 matches at 12 bases. J gave up 6 bases and V 5 bases, and 9 bases lay outside the gene matches. The V gene's germline CDR1 is SGHTA and CDR2 FQGNSA. The CDR3 is made up of 16 amino acids. DNA for the CDR3: TGTGCCAGCAGCCAACCGGGACAGGGGGCCGGGGATACGCAGTATTTT. This sequence encodes CASSQPGQGAGDTQYF.

The CDR3 loop reads CASSFSGLAGYNEQFF. CDR3 DNA sequence: TGTGCCAGCAGCTTCTCGGGACTAGCGGGCTACAATGAGCAGTTCTTC. V usage is TRBV7-2 and J usage is TRBJ2-1, with 12 bases identical to TRBD2. V gave up 3 bases and J gave up 3 bases; unmatched junction bases: 3. The germline gives CDR1 SGHTA, CDR2 FQGNSA. The CDR3 consists of 16 residues.

The chain joins TRBV10-2 to TRBJ2-7; 7 bases fit TRBD1. The CDR3 is made up of 12 amino acids. V shed 6 bases, J shed 1 base, and the junction held 0 bases outside the gene matches. Germline V gene data show CDR1 as WSHSY and CDR2 as SAAADI. CDR3 region: CASRDRSYEQYF. The CDR3 nucleotides are TGCGCCAGCAGGGACAGGTCCTACGAGCAGTACTTC.